These 30 T cell receptor beta chains came from one sample sequenced in a study of T cells in Graves' hyperthyroidism and ophthalmopathy (dated by TCRdb to about 2019). Preparation of the library involved multiplex PCR. Sequencing used an Illumina HiSeq 2000. TCR beta CDR3 regions were amplified from RNA transcripts. For the first round of RT-PCR on the TCR CDR3, the HTBI primer set was used together with the Qiagen OneStep RT-PCR kit. TCRdb passed the public sequencing reads through fastp at Q25 and MiXCR, retaining productive beta sequences. Entries that share a CDR3 protein sequence are merged under the most common genes and DNA. The sample table records 460,000 or so distinct CDR3 sequences; roughly an eighth of these occur just once. The top ten constitute around 17% of the sample. The sequenced sample consisted of blood. The receptors stem from a woman aged 18-29 years with Graves' hyperthyroidism.

About this clonotype: This sequence may be a read error, since a much larger clone differs from it by one base. The rearrangement uses TRBV27 and TRBJ1-3; 9 bases match TRBD1. J lost 5 bases, V lost 8 bases, and 7 bases had no gene match. Germline CDR1 is MNHEY and CDR2 is SMNVEV (reference sequence). The CDR3 covers 14 residues. CDR3 nucleotides: TGTGCCAGCCCCACCGACAGGGGGAGAAACACCATATATTTT. Translated: CASPTDRGRNTIYF.

This clonotype was picked up many times. The chain employs TRBV20-1 and TRBJ2-1, with 9 nucleotides matching TRBD1. The germline gives CDR1 DFQATT, CDR2 SNEGSKA (reference sequence). This CDR3 region has 15 residues. V gave up 0 bases and J gave up 3 bases; unmatched junction bases: 3. The CDR3 reads CSARDLTGGYNEQFF. In DNA form, the CDR3 reads TGCAGTGCTAGAGATCTGACAGGGGGCTACAATGAGCAGTTCTTC.

This clonotype was observed a few times. V is TRBV5-1 and J is TRBJ2-3, with D possibly being TRBD2 (5 bases). Between the trimmed V and J ends, which lost 6 bases and 6 bases, there was a span of 14 bases. Germline CDR1 SGHRS, CDR2 YFSETQ. The CDR3 is 13 amino acids. In DNA, the CDR3 is TGCGCCAGCACTACCGGGGTGGCGGATACGCAGTATTTT. Translating it yields CASTTGVADTQYF. The entire variable domain, with the rest obtained from reference TRBV5-1 and TRBJ2-3, is as follows: KAGVTQTPRYLIKTRGQQVTLSCSPISGHRSVSWYQQTPGQGLQFLFEYFSETQRNKGNFPGRFSGRQFSNSRSEMNVSTLELGDSALYLCASTTGVADTQYFGPGTRLTVL.

In this sample, this clonotype turned up many times. The V and J genes are TRBV27 and TRBJ2-7; 8 bases are shared with TRBD2. Germline CDR1 is MNHEY and CDR2 is SMNVEV (reference sequence). Germline trimming cut 5 bases from V and 6 bases from J; bases unmatched to any gene: 6. This CDR3 region has 13 residues. Here the CDR3 reads CASSPGGGGEQYF. The CDR3 bases are TGTGCCAGCAGTCCCGGGGGGGGGGGCGAGCAGTACTTC.

The sample holds many counts of this clonotype. The chain has TRBV7-8 and TRBJ2-3; D is ambiguous. This CDR3 is built from 17 residues. CDR1 is SGHVS, CDR2 FQNEAQ, per germline. V shed 1 base and J shed 5 bases, with 19 bases lying between them. In DNA form, the CDR3 reads TGTGCCAGCAGCTTAGAGACGAAGCCGAGCCTAGGAGATACGCAGTATTTT. Translated, it gives CASSLETKPSLGDTQYF.

There are many counts of this clonotype. The chain is built from TRBV20-1 and TRBJ1-5; D unclear. Germline CDR1 and CDR2: DFQATT and SNEGSKA (reference sequence). The ends were cut back, 5 bases at V and 0 bases at J, with 14 bases in the middle. The CDR3 contains 15 residues. The CDR3 DNA reads as TGCAGTGCTGGCTCAATGATTTATAGCAATCAGCCCCAGCATTTT. As protein: CSAGSMIYSNQPQHF.

This clonotype has at least ten counts. The chain links TRBV30 to TRBJ1-2, with TRBD1 matching over 7 bases. V was clipped by 5 bases and J by 4 bases; unmatched bases: 10. Germline CDR1 reads GTSNPN; CDR2 reads SVGIG (reference sequence). The CDR3 is made up of 14 amino acids. The CDR3 reads CAWQQGILTYGYTF. In DNA form, the CDR3 reads TGTGCCTGGCAACAGGGGATTTTAACCTATGGCTACACCTTC.

This clonotype was seen ten or more times. The chain couples TRBV6-2 or TRBV6-3 to TRBJ1-1, with D possibly TRBD1 on 6 matching bases. The CDR3 is 12 residues long. The V end was cut by 0 bases, the J end by 10 bases, with 9 bases between. In germline, CDR1 is MNHEY, CDR2 SVGEGT. The CDR3 here is CASSYSSGAAFF. Written as DNA, the CDR3 is TGTGCCAGCAGTTACTCGTCAGGGGCAGCTTTCTTT.

This clonotype has at least ten counts. The chain recombines TRBV12-3 or TRBV12-4 with TRBJ2-7, with 7 bases fitting TRBD2. The junction had 14 bases not matched to a gene; V was cut back by 3 bases and J by 0 bases. The CDR3 length is 18 residues. As DNA, the CDR3 is TGTGCCAGCAGTTTTAATAAGTTCGCGGGAGACCTCTCCTACGAGCAGTACTTC. Protein: CASSFNKFAGDLSYEQYF.

The rearrangement joins TRBV7-2 to TRBJ2-5, with D perhaps matching TRBD1 or TRBD2 (5 bases each). CDR3 length: 15 amino acids. CDR1 SGHTA and CDR2 FQGNSA come from the germline V gene. V lost 2 bases, J lost 4 bases, and 14 bases lay in between. The CDR3 here is CASSLLMVGAETQYF. The CDR3 bases are TGTGCCAGCAGCTTATTGATGGTCGGGGCAGAGACCCAGTACTTC.

This clonotype was counted many times. V is TRBV6-1 and J is TRBJ2-1, with TRBD1 matching 9 bases. Germline V gives CDR1 MNHNS, CDR2 SASEGT. The CDR3 has 15 residues. The V and J ends lost 3 bases and 4 bases, in that order; junction bases with no gene match: 4. The CDR3 is CASSDGTGKYNEQFF. CDR3 DNA: TGTGCCAGCAGTGACGGGACAGGGAAATACAATGAGCAGTTCTTC.

J is TRBJ1-4 and V is TRBV2; D possibly corresponds to TRBD1 (6 bases). Trimming took off 7 bases at V and 3 bases at J, with 12 bases between the two ends. Germline V lookup: CDR1 SNHLY, CDR2 FYNNEI. The CDR3 consists of 14 residues. The CDR3 loop is CASTRAGANEKLFF. The CDR3 DNA follows: TGTGCCAGCACGCGGGCAGGGGCTAATGAAAAACTGTTTTTT. The full variable domain, its missing parts supplied by reference TRBV2 and TRBJ1-4, is EPEVTQTPSHQVTQMGQEVILRCVPISNHLYFYWYRQILGQKVEFLVSFYNNEISEKSEIFDDQFSVERPDGSNFTLKIRSTKLEDSAMYFCASTRAGANEKLFFGSGTQLSVL.

This clonotype occurred a few times. The gene calls are TRBV27 and TRBJ2-1; the D gene is possibly TRBD2 (6 bases). Germline values: CDR1 MNHEY, CDR2 SMNVEV (reference sequence). The V end was cut by 7 bases, the J end by 7 bases, with 17 bases between. The length of the CDR3 is 14 residues. The DNA of the CDR3 is TGTGCCAGCACCTCGCGGGGCAGAAGGAATGAGCAGTTCTTC. It is translated as CASTSRGRRNEQFF.

Many counts were recorded for this clonotype. The chain is built from TRBV5-1 and TRBJ1-1; D gene unclear. CDR1 and CDR2 (germline): SGHRS, YFSETQ. The CDR3 length is 15 residues. Trimming left V 2 bases short and J 1 base short, with 12 bases between. The CDR3 region has the DNA TGCGCCAGCAGCTTCGGAATACGATCGAACACTGAAGCTTTCTTT. Encoded protein: CASSFGIRSNTEAFF.

In its sample, this clonotype was seen many times. This chain joins TRBV15 and TRBJ1-2, with 7 bases identical to TRBD1. Per the germline V gene, CDR1 is LNHNV and CDR2 is YYDKDF (reference sequence). CDR3 length equals 14 residues. V was clipped by 2 bases and J by 4 bases; unmatched bases: 4. The DNA for the CDR3 is TGTGCCACCAGCAGACAGACAGGGACCTATGGCTACACCTTC. Translated, it gives CATSRQTGTYGYTF.

This clonotype showed up many times. V usage is TRBV7-2 and J usage is TRBJ2-1, with TRBD2 matching 8 bases. The CDR3 is 15 amino acids. Germline V gene lookup returns CDR1 SGHTA and CDR2 FQGNSA. The trim removed 5 bases at V and 7 bases at J, leaving 10 bases unmatched. The CDR3 DNA follows: TGTGCCAGCAGCACTTTCCTCGGGGGGGCTAATGAGCAGTTCTTC. Its protein is CASSTFLGGANEQFF.

Many counts were recorded for this clonotype. The chain has TRBV12-5 and TRBJ2-7; 7 nucleotides agree with TRBD2. CDR1 is LGHNT, CDR2 FRNRAP, per germline. This CDR3 has 16 residues. V lost 5 bases, J lost 9 bases, and 19 bases stayed unmatched. The CDR3, as DNA: TGTGCTAGTGGTCCTGGGATAGCGGGCTCCCGCGGAGGGCAGTACTTC. Translated: CASGPGIAGSRGGQYF. The variable domain in full, with the rest retrieved from reference TRBV12-5 and TRBJ2-7, is DARVTQTPRHKVTEMGQEVTMRCQPILGHNTVFWYRQTMMQGLELLAYFRNRAPLDDSGMPKDRFSAEMPDATLATLKIQPSEPRDSAVYFCASGPGIAGSRGGQYFGPGTRLTVT.

The chain links TRBV20-1 to TRBJ2-5, with 7 bases identical to TRBD1. Germline assignment: CDR1 DFQATT and CDR2 SNEGSKA (reference sequence). The V and J ends lost 5 bases and 1 base, in that order; junction bases with no gene match: 10. The CDR3 has 15 amino acids. CDR3 region: CSAPPRDRVQETQYF. DNA of the CDR3: TGCAGTGCTCCGCCCCGCGACAGGGTCCAAGAGACCCAGTACTTC.

At least ten counts were recorded for this clonotype. The V gene is TRBV2, the J gene TRBJ2-3, with a weak D call TRBD1 (5 bases). The CDR3 extends over 14 amino acids. Germline V gives CDR1 SNHLY, CDR2 FYNNEI. V was shortened by 4 bases and J by 6 bases, with 14 bases between the two germline ends. Here the CDR3 DNA reads TGTGCCAGCAGTGTTGGACACCTCGAGGATACGCAGTATTTT. Its translation: CASSVGHLEDTQYF.

The chain uses TRBV5-1 and TRBJ2-5, with 7 bases fitting TRBD2. The CDR3 is 15 residues long. Germline CDR1 and CDR2: SGHRS and YFSETQ. Germline trimming cut 3 bases from V and 5 bases from J; bases unmatched to any gene: 10. The CDR3 DNA sequence: TGCGCCAGCAGCTCTGGGAGGGAGGGCCTTGAGACCCAGTACTTC. Translation gives CASSSGREGLETQYF.

This clonotype was counted only a few times. The chain uses TRBV4-1 and TRBJ2-1; D may be TRBD1 or TRBD2 (7 bases each). CDR3 length: 21 amino acids. V dropped 1 base and J dropped 1 base, with 26 bases sitting between them. From germline, CDR1 is MGHRA and CDR2 YSYEKL. CDR3 DNA sequence: TGCGCCAGCAGCCAAGGGGGGGGGACTACGACAGGGAAAGGGTCCTACAATGAGCAGTTCTTC. This codes for CASSQGGGTTTGKGSYNEQFF.

This clonotype has at least ten counts. The chain joins TRBV19 to TRBJ2-5; D possibly corresponds to TRBD2 (5 bases). The CDR3 length is 14 residues. Trimming cost V 7 bases and J 5 bases, with 17 bases left between them. CDR1 is LNHDA, CDR2 SQIVND, per germline (reference sequence). The CDR3 DNA reads as TGTGCCAGTAAGATGAGCGGAGCCGGGGAGACCCAGTACTTC. This sequence encodes CASKMSGAGETQYF.

This clonotype has just a few counts. The chain is built from TRBV3-1 and TRBJ2-1; D call uncertain. Germline-derived CDR1 and CDR2 are LGHDT and YNNKEL (reference sequence). The CDR3 extends over 14 amino acids. V gave up 4 bases and J gave up 5 bases, with 12 bases separating them. The DNA for the CDR3 is TGTGCCAGCAGCCCCTCTGGGCCTAACAATGAGCAGTTCTTC. It is translated as CASSPSGPNNEQFF.

Many counts were recorded for this clonotype. V and J are TRBV11-2 and TRBJ1-2; 9 positions match TRBD1. CDR1 is SGHAT, CDR2 FQNNGV, per germline. The V and J ends lost 7 bases and 7 bases, in that order; junction bases with no gene match: 10. The CDR3 runs 14 residues. The CDR3 here is CASTQDRGPGGYTF. For the CDR3, the DNA is TGTGCCAGCACCCAGGACAGGGGACCTGGTGGCTACACCTTC.

This clonotype was seen at least ten times. V is TRBV7-8 and J is TRBJ2-1; D is perhaps TRBD1 (6 bases). This CDR3 contains 15 residues. Germline values: CDR1 SGHVS, CDR2 FQNEAQ. V lost 4 bases and J lost 0, with 10 bases in between. The DNA of the CDR3 is TGTGCCAGCAGCTATGGACAGAGCTCCTACAATGAGCAGTTCTTC. This encodes CASSYGQSSYNEQFF.

The CDR3 spells CASSGRASYNEQFF. CDR3 DNA sequence: TGTGCCAGCAGCGGGAGGGCCTCCTACAATGAGCAGTTCTTC. This chain links TRBV9 with TRBJ2-1, with D possibly TRBD2 on 6 matching bases. This CDR3 region has 14 residues. V was pared by 3 bases and J by 0 bases, with 7 bases between. Germline V gene sequence: CDR1 SGDLS, CDR2 YYNGEE.

CDR3 residues: CSAMTGRWTEAFF. In DNA, the CDR3 is TGCAGTGCCATGACAGGGAGATGGACTGAAGCTTTCTTT. V and J are TRBV20-1 and TRBJ1-1, with 7 positions matching TRBD1. The germline CDR1 and CDR2 sequences are DFQATT and SNEGSKA (reference sequence). The ends lost 6 bases at V and 5 bases at J; junction bases unmatched: 9. The CDR3 is 13 amino acids.

This clonotype was detected ten times or more. The CDR3 protein is CASIRGARERTGANVLTF. CDR3 nucleotide sequence: TGTGCCAGTATCCGGGGGGCCAGGGAGCGGACTGGGGCCAACGTCCTGACTTTC. V and J are TRBV19 and TRBJ2-6; D perhaps matches TRBD2 (7 bases). Trimming took 7 bases from V and 2 from J, leaving 21 bases between them. The CDR3 is made up of 18 amino acids. Germline CDR1 reads LNHDA; CDR2 reads SQIVND (reference sequence).

This clonotype was detected many times. The V gene is TRBV12-3 or TRBV12-4, the J gene TRBJ2-7, with TRBD2 matching 12 bases. This CDR3 has 14 residues. V gave up 6 bases and J gave up 5 bases; unmatched junction bases: 5. The CDR3 coding sequence is TGTGCCAGCAGGAGGACTAGCGGGAACGACGAGCAGTACTTC. It codes for CASRRTSGNDEQYF.

The sample holds a few counts of this clonotype. J is TRBJ1-2 and V is TRBV19, with D perhaps TRBD1 (5 bases). V gave up 2 bases and J gave up 2 bases, with 15 bases separating them. This CDR3 has 16 residues. Germline V gene sequence: CDR1 LNHDA, CDR2 SQIVND (reference sequence). CDR3 sequence (DNA): TGTGCCAGTAGTATATGGGGGTTACAATCAAACTATGGCTACACCTTC. This translates into CASSIWGLQSNYGYTF.